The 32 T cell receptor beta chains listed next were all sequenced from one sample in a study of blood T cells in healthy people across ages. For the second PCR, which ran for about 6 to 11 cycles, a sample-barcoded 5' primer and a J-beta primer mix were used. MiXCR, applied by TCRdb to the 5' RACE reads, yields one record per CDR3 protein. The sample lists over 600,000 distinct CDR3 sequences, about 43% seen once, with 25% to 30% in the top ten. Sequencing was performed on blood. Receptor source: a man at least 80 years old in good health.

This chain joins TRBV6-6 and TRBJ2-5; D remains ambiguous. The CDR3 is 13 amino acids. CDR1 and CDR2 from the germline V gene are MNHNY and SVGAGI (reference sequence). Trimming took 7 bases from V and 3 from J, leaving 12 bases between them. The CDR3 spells CASTPIGEETQYF. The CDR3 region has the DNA TGTGCCAGCACCCCCATTGGGGAAGAGACCCAGTACTTC.

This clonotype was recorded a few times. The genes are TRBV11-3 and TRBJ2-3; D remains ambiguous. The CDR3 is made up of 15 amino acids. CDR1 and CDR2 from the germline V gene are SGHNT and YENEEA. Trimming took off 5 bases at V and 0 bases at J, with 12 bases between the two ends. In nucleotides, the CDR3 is TGTGCCAGCAGCAAAGATGGGGTTAGCACAGATACGCAGTATTTT. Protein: CASSKDGVSTDTQYF.

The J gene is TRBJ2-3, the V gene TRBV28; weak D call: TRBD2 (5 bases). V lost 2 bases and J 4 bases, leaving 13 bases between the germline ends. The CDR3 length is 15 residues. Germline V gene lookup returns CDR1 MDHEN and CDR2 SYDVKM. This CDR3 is CASSLRGIVSDTQYF. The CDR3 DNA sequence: TGTGCCAGCAGTTTACGAGGGATCGTTTCAGATACGCAGTATTTT. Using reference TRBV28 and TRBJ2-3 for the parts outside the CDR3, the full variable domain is DVKVTQSSRYLVKRTGEKVFLECVQDMDHENMFWYRQDPGLGLRLIYFSYDVKMKEKGDIPEGYSVSREKKERFSLILESASTNQTSMYLCASSLRGIVSDTQYFGPGTRLTVL.

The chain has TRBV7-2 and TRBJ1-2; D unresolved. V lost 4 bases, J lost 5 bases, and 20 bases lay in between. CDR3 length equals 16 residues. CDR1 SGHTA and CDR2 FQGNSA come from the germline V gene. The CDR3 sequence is CASSSLVRTGYYGYTF. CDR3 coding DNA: TGTGCCAGCAGCTCCCTGGTCCGGACGGGGTATTATGGCTACACCTTC. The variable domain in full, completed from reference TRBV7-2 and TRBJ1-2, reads GAGVSQSPSNKVTEKGKDVELRCDPISGHTALYWYRQSLGQGLEFLIYFQGNSAPDKSGLPSDRFSAERTGGSVSTLTIQRTQQEDSAVYLCASSSLVRTGYYGYTFGSGTRLTVV.

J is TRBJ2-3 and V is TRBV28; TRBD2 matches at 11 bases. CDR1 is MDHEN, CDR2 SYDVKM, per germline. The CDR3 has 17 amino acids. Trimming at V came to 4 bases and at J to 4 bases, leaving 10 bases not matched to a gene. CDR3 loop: CASSWGALAGGADTQYF. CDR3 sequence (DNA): TGTGCCAGCAGTTGGGGGGCTCTAGCGGGAGGAGCAGATACGCAGTATTTT.

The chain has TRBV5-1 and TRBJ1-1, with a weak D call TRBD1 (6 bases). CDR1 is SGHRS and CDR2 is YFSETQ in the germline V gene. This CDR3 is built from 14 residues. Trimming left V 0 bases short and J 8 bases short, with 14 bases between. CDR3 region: CASSLVEGGGEAFF. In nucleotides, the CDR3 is TGCGCCAGCAGCTTGGTGGAGGGGGGCGGGGAAGCTTTCTTT.

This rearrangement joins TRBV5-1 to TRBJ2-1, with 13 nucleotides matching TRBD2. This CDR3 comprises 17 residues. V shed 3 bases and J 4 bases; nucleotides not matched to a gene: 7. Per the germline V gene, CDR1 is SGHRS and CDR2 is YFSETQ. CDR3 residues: CASSSPGLAGIYNEQFF. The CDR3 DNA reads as TGCGCCAGCAGCTCACCGGGACTAGCGGGAATTTACAATGAGCAGTTCTTC. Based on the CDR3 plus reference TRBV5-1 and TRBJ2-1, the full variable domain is KAGVTQTPRYLIKTRGQQVTLSCSPISGHRSVSWYQQTPGQGLQFLFEYFSETQRNKGNFPGRFSGRQFSNSRSEMNVSTLELGDSALYLCASSSPGLAGIYNEQFFGPGTRLTVL.

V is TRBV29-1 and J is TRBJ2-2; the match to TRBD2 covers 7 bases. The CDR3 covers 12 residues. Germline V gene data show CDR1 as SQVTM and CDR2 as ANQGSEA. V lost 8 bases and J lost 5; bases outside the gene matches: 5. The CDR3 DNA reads TGCAGCTCCCTGGGGGGGACCGGGGAGCTGTTTTTT. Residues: CSSLGGTGELFF.

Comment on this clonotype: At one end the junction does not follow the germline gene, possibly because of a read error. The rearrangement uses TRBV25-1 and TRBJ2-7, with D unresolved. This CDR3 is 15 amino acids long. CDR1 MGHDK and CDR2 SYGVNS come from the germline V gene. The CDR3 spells CTSSEDKTVLDEQYF. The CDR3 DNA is TGTACCAGCAGTGAAGATAAGACTGTTTTGGACGAGCAGTACTTC.

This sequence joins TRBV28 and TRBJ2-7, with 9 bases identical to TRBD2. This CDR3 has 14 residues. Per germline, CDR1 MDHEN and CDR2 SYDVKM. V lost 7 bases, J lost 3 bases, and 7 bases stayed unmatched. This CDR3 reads CASTLAGRYYEQYF. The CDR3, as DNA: TGTGCCAGCACCCTAGCGGGGAGATACTACGAGCAGTACTTC.

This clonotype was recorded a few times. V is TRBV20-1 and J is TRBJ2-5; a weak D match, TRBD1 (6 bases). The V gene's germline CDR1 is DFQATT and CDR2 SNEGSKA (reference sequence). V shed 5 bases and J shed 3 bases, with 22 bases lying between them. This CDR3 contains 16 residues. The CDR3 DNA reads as TGCAGTGCTCGCCCCCCGGGACAAAGGGCCAAAGAGACCCAGTACTTC. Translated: CSARPPGQRAKETQYF.

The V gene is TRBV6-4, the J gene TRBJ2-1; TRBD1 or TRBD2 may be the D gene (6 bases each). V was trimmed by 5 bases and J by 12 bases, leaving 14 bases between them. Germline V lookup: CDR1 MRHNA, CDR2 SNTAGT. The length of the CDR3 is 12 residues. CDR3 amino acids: CASSTQGGGQFF. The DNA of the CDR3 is TGTGCCAGCAGTACACAGGGAGGTGGGCAGTTCTTC.

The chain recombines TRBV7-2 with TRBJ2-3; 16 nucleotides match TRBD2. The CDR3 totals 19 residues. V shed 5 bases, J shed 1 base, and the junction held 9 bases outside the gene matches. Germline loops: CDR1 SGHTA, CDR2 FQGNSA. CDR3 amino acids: CASSPGLAGGPFRTDTQYF. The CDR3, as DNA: TGTGCCAGCAGCCCGGGACTAGCGGGGGGGCCATTCCGCACAGATACGCAGTATTTT.

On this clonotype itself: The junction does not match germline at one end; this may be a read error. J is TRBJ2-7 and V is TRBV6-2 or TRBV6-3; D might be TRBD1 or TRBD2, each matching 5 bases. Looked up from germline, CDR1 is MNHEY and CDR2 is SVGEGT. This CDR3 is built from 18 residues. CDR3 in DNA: TGCGCCAGCAGTTACCCTCTGGGGACGGGGAGCAGCTCCGACGAGCAGTACTTC. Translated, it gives CASSYPLGTGSSSDEQYF.

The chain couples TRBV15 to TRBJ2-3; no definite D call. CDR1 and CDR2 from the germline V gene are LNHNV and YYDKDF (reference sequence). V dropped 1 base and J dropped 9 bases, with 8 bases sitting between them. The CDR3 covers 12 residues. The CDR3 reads CATSRVSTTQYF. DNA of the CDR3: TGTGCCACCAGCAGAGTTTCTACCACGCAGTATTTT.

The CDR3 protein is CASSFPASGADTQYF. Written as DNA, the CDR3 is TGTGCCAGCAGTTTCCCGGCTAGCGGAGCAGATACGCAGTATTTT. This sequence joins TRBV12-3 or TRBV12-4 and TRBJ2-3; 7 bases map to TRBD2. This CDR3 comprises 15 residues. V dropped 3 bases and J dropped 4; count of bases not matched to a gene: 7.

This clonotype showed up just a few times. The CDR3 nucleotides read TGTGCCAGCAGCTCTCCGCCGGCGGGACTAGGGGGAGAGACCCAGTACTTC. It codes for CASSSPPAGLGGETQYF. The J gene is TRBJ2-5, the V gene TRBV5-5; TRBD2 matches at 8 bases. This CDR3 contains 17 residues. With V trimmed by 3 bases and J by 4 bases, 14 bases remained unmatched. Germline CDR1 and CDR2: SGHKS and YYEKEE (reference sequence).

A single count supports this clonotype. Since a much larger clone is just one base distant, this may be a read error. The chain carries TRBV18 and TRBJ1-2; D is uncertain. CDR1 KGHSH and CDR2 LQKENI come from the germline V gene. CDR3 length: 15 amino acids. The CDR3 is CASSPVGSTDYGHTF. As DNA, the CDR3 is TGTGCCAGCTCACCAGTCGGATCCACTGACTATGGCCACACCTTC.

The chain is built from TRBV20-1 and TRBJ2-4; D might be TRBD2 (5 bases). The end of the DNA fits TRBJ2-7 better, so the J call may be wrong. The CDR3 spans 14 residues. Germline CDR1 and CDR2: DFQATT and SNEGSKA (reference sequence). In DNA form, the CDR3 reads TGCAGTGCTAGTGCGGTAGCGAGCAATTACGAGCAGTACTTC. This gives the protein CSASAVASNYEQYF.

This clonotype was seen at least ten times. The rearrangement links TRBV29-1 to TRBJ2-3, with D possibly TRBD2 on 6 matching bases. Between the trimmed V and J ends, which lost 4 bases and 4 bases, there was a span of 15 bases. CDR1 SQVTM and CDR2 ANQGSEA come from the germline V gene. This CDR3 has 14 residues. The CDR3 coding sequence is TGCAGCGTTGTAGCGGAGTTAGCATCAGATACGCAGTATTTT. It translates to CSVVAELASDTQYF.

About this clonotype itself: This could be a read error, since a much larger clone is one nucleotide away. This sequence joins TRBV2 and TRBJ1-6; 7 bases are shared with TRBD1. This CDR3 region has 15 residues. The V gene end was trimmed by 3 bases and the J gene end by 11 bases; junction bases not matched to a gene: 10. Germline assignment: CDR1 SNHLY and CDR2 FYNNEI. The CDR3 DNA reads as TGTGCCAGCAGTGACCGAGAGACAGGGATTCCACCCCTCCACTTT. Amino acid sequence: CASSDRETGIPPLHF. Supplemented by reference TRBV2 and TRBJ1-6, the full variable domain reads EPEVTQTPSHQVTQMGQEVILRCVPISNHLYFYWYRQILGQKVEFLVSFYNNEISEKSEIFDDQFSVERPDGSNFTLKIRSTKLEDSAMYFCASSDRETGIPPLHFGNGTRLTVT.

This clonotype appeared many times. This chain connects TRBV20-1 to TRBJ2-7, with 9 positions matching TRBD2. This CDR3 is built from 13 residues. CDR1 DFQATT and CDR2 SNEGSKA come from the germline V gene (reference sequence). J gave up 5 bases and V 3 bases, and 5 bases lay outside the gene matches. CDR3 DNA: TGCAGTGCTAGGGGCGGGAGGGCCGACGAGCAGTACTTC. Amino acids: CSARGGRADEQYF.

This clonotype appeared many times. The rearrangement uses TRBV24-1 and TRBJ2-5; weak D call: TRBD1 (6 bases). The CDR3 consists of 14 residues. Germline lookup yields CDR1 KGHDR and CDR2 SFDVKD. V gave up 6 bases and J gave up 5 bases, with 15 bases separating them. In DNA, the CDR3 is TGTGCCACCAGTTACGGGCAGGGGAGTGAGACCCAGTACTTC. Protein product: CATSYGQGSETQYF.

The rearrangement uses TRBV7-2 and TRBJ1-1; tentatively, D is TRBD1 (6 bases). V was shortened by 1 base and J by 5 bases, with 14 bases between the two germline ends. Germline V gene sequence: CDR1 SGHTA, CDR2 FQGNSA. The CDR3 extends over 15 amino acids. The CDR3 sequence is CASSLELGAGTEAFF. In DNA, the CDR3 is TGTGCCAGCAGCTTAGAGCTGGGGGCCGGAACTGAAGCTTTCTTT.

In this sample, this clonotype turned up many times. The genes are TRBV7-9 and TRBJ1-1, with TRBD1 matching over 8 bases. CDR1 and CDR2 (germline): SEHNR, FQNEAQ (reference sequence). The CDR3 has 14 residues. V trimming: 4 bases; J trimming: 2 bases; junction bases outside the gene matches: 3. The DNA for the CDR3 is TGTGCCAGCAGCTCAACAGGGGGTAACACTGAAGCTTTCTTT. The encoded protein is CASSSTGGNTEAFF. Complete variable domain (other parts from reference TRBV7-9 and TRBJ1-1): DTGVSQNPRHKITKRGQNVTFRCDPISEHNRLYWYRQTLGQGPEFLTYFQNEAQLEKSRLLSDRFSAERPKGSFSTLEIQRTEQGDSAMYLCASSSTGGNTEAFFGQGTRLTVV.

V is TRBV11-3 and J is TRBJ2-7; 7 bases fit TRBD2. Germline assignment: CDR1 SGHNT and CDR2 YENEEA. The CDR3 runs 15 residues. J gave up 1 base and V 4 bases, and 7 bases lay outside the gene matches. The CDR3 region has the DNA TGTGCCAGCAGCTATCGGGCTAGCGGTTCCTACGAGCAGTACTTC. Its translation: CASSYRASGSYEQYF.

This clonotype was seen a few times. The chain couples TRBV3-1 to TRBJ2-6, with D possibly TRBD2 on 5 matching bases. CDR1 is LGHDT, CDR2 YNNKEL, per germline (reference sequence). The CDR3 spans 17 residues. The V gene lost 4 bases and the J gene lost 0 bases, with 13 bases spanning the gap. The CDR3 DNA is TGTGCCAGCAGCCCCAGAGGGTACTCCTCTGGGGCCAACGTCCTGACTTTC. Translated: CASSPRGYSSGANVLTF.

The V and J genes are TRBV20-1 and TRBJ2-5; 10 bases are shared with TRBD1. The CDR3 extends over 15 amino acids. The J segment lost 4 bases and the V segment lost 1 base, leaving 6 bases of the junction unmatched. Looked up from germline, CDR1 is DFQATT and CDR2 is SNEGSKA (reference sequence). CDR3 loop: CSARADRGSSETQYF. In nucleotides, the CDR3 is TGCAGTGCTAGAGCGGACAGGGGGTCGTCAGAGACCCAGTACTTC.

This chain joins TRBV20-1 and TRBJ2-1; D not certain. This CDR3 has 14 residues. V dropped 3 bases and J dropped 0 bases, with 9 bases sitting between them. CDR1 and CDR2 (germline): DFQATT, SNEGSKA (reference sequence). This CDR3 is CSASKMRSYNEQFF. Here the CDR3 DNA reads TGCAGTGCTAGCAAGATGCGCTCCTACAATGAGCAGTTCTTC.

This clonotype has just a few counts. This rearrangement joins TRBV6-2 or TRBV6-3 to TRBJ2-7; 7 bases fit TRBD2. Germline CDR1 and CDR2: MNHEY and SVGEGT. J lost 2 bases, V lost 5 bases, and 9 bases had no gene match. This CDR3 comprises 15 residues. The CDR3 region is CASSPIPGLPYEQYF. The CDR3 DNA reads TGTGCCAGCAGTCCAATCCCGGGACTACCCTACGAGCAGTACTTC.

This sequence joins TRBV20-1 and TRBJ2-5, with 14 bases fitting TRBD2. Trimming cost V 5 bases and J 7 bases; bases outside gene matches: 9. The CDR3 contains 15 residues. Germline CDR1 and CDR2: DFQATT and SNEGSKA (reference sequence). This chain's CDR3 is CSAGQGLAGGVTQYF. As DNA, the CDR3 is TGCAGTGCTGGGCAAGGACTAGCGGGGGGTGTGACCCAGTACTTC.

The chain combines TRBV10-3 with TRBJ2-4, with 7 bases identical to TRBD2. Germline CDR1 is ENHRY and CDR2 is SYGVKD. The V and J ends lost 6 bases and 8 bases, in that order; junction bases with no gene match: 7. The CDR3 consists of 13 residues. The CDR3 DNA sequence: TGTGCCATCAGGGCCGGGAGGCAGGACATTCAGTACTTC. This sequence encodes CAIRAGRQDIQYF.